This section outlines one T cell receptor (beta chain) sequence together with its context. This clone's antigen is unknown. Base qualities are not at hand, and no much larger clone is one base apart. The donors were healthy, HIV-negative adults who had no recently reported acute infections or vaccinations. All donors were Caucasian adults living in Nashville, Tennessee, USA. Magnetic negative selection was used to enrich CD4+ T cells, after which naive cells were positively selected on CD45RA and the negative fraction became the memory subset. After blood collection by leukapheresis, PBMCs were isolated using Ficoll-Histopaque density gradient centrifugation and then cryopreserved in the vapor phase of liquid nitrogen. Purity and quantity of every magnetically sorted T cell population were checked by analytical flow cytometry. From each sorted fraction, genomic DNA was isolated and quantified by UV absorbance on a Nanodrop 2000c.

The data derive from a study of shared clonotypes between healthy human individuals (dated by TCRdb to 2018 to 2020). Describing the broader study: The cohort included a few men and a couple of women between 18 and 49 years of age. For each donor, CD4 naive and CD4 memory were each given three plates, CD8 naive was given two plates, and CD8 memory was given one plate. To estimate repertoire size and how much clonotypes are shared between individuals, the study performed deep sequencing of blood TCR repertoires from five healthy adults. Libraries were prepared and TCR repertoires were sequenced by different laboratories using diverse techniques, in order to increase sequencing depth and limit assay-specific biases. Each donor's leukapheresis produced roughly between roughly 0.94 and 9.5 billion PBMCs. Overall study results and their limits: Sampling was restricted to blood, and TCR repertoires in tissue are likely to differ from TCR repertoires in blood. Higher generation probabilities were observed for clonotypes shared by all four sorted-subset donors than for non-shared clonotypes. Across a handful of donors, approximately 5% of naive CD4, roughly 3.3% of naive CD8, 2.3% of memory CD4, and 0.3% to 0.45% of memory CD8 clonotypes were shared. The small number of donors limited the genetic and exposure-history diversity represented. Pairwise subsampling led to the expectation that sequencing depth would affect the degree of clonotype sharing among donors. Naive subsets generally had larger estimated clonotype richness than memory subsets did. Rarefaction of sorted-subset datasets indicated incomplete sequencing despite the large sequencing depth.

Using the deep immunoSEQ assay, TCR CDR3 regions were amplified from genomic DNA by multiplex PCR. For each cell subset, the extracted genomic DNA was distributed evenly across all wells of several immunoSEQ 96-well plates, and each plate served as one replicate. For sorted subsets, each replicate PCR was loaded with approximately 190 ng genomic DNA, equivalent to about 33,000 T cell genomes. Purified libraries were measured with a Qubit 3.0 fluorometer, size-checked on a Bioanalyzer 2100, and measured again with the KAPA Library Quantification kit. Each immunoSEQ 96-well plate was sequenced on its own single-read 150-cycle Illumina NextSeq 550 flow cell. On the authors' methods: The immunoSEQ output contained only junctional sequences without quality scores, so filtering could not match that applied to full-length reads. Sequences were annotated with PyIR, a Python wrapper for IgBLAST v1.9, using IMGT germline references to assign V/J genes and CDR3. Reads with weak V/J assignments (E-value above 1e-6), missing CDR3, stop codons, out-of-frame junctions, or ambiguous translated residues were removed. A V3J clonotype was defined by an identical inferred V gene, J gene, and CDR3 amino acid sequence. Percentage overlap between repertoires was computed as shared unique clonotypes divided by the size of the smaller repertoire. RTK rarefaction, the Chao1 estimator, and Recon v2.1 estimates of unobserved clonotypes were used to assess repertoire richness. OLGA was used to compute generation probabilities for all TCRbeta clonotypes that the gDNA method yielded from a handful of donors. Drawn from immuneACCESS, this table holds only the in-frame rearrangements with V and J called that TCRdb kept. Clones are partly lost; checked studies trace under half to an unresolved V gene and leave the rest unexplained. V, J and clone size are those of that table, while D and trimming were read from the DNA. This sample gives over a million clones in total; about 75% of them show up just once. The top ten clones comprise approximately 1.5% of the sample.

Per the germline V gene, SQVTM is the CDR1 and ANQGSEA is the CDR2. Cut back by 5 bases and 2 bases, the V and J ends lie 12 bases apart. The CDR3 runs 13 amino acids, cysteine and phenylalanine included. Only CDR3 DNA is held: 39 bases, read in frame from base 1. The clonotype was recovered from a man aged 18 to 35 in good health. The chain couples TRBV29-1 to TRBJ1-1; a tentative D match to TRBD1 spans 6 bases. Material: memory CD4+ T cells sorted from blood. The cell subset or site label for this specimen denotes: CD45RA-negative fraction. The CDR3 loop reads CSVSGGPNTEAFF. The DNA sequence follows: TGCAGCGTTTCTGGGGGCCCCAACACTGAAGCTTTCTTT. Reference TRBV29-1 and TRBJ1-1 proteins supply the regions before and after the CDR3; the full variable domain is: SAVISQKPSRDICQRGTSLTIQCQVDSQVTMMFWYRQQPGQSLTLIATANQGSEATYESGFVIDKFPISRPNLTFSTLTVSNMSPEDSSIYLCSVSGGPNTEAFFGQGTRLTVV.